Listed below are T cell receptor beta chains from one sample, sequenced in a study of blood T cell repertoires in COVID-19. Assay: immunoSEQ multiplex PCR; the TCRdb copy retains only in-frame clones and omits some. The sample includes about 180,000 clones, about 81% seen only once; the top ten take 10% to 15%. The sample consisted of peripheral blood. The receptor source for this set is a woman over 75 with COVID-19, enrolled during active disease. Each CDR3 is given with its conserved first and last residue. The order of the fields is J gene, clone size, CDR3 length, D gene, V gene, CDR3 protein, CDR3 DNA. The D gene is left open where the match is weak. Only part of the rows carry a size: once, few, many, or a class if the clone is expanded.

>TRBJ2-1|.|14|TRBD2|TRBV5-4
CASSSAGAYNEQFF
TGTGCCAGCAGCTCGGCGGGGGCCTACAATGAGCAGTTCTTC
>TRBJ2-7|.|16|TRBD1|TRBV27
CASSRGAGTGSYEQYF
TGTGCCAGCAGCCGAGGGGCCGGGACAGGCTCCTACGAGCAGTACTTC
>TRBJ1-2|.|14|.|TRBV5-4
CASSLAGGELGYTF
TGTGCCAGCAGCTTGGCGGGCGGGGAACTTGGCTACACCTTC
>TRBJ2-1|.|18|TRBD2|TRBV28
CASLGLAGDRPHYNEQFF
TGTGCCAGCTTAGGGCTAGCGGGAGATCGGCCCCACTACAATGAGCAGTTCTTC
>TRBJ2-1|.|14|TRBD2|TRBV4-1
CASSQELAGFLQFF
TGCGCCAGCAGCCAAGAGCTAGCGGGATTCCTGCAGTTCTTC
>TRBJ2-3|.|17|TRBD2|TRBV4-3
CASSPIASGGGTDTQYF
TGCGCCAGCAGCCCTATAGCTAGCGGGGGGGGAACAGATACGCAGTATTTT
>TRBJ1-1|.|14|TRBD1|TRBV28
CASSSYRGGTEAFF
TGTGCCAGCAGTTCATACAGGGGCGGCACTGAAGCTTTCTTT
>TRBJ1-2|.|14|.|TRBV7-2
CASSPPGNNYGYTF
TGTGCCAGCAGCCCACCCGGGAATAACTATGGCTACACCTTC
>TRBJ2-5|many|17|TRBD1|TRBV2
CASSEAEDRGDQETQYF
TGTGCCAGCAGTGAAGCAGAGGACAGGGGGGACCAAGAGACCCAGTACTTC
>TRBJ1-1|.|12|.|TRBV29-1
CSAQEGNTEAFF
TGCAGCGCCCAGGAGGGAAACACTGAAGCTTTCTTT
>TRBJ2-5|.|14|TRBD2|TRBV29-1
CSGGLAGTQETQYF
TGCAGCGGGGGACTAGCGGGAACACAAGAGACCCAGTACTTC
>TRBJ2-3|.|16|.|TRBV9
CASSGGGLRFTDTQYF
TGTGCCAGCAGCGGTGGGGGACTCCGCTTTACAGATACGCAGTATTTT
>TRBJ2-3|.|15|.|TRBV11-2
CASSLDQAKTDTQYF
TGTGCCAGCAGCTTAGATCAGGCGAAGACAGATACGCAGTATTTT
>TRBJ1-3|.|12|.|TRBV6-6
CASGAFGNTIYF
TGTGCCAGCGGGGCTTTTGGAAACACCATATATTTT
>TRBJ1-2|few|14|.|TRBV5-1
CASSLTQGNYGYTF
TGCGCCAGCAGCTTAACGCAGGGGAACTATGGCTACACCTTC
>TRBJ2-3|once|16|TRBD1|TRBV6-1
CASSELGQGVTDTQYF
TGTGCCAGCAGTGAATTGGGACAGGGGGTCACAGATACGCAGTATTTT
>TRBJ1-5|.|13|.|TRBV19
CASSTARDGPQHF
TGTGCCAGTAGTACCGCCCGGGATGGGCCCCAGCATTTT
>TRBJ2-3|.|15|.|TRBV18
CASSPRAGITDTQYF
TGTGCCAGCTCACCACGGGCAGGCATCACAGATACGCAGTATTTT
>TRBJ1-2|.|14|TRBD1|TRBV3-1/TRBV3-2
CASSRDRGENGYTF
TGTGCCAGCAGCCGGGACAGGGGGGAAAATGGCTACACCTTC
>TRBJ2-5|.|12|.|TRBV7-6
CASSFSGETQYF
TGTGCCAGCAGCTTTTCCGGTGAGACCCAGTACTTC
>TRBJ1-5|few|14|TRBD1|TRBV7-9
CASKGQGGNQPQHF
TGTGCCAGCAAGGGACAGGGCGGCAATCAGCCCCAGCATTTT
>TRBJ2-3|.|16|.|TRBV19
CASSHLAEGGTDTQYF
TGTGCCAGTAGTCATCTAGCGGAGGGGGGCACAGATACGCAGTATTTT
>TRBJ2-1|once|17|TRBD2|TRBV10-3
CAIQASGGAGSYNEQFF
TGTGCCATCCAGGCTAGCGGGGGGGCCGGCTCCTACAATGAGCAGTTCTTC
>TRBJ1-1|.|15|.|TRBV6-4
CASSDSRAGRTEAFF
TGTGCCAGCAGTGACTCGAGGGCAGGAAGGACTGAAGCTTTCTTT
>TRBJ1-2|.|12|.|TRBV7-2
CASSLPGMGYTF
TGTGCCAGCAGCTTACCGGGGATGGGCTACACCTTC
>TRBJ1-5|.|15|TRBD1|TRBV2
CASSPGQVSNQPQHF
TGTGCCAGCAGCCCCGGACAGGTTAGCAATCAGCCCCAGCATTTT
>TRBJ1-6|.|16|.|TRBV6-1
CASSELSGLQYSPLHF
TGTGCCAGCAGTGAATTGTCGGGACTGCAATATTCACCCCTCCACTTT
>TRBJ2-5|.|14|.|TRBV29-1
CSVEPGGSPETQYF
TGCAGCGTTGAACCGGGTGGGTCCCCAGAGACCCAGTACTTC
>TRBJ2-3|.|15|.|TRBV11-2
CASSLMTGEADTQYF
TGTGCCAGCAGCTTGATGACGGGAGAGGCAGATACGCAGTATTTT
>TRBJ2-1|once|16|.|TRBV30
CAWSVSPPPRVNEQFF
TGTGCCTGGAGTGTCTCCCCTCCCCCGCGTGTCAATGAGCAGTTCTTC
>TRBJ1-4|.|15|.|TRBV19
CASSAYYSTNEKLFF
TGTGCCAGTAGTGCATACTATTCAACTAATGAAAAACTGTTTTTT
>TRBJ1-2|.|17|.|TRBV5-6
CASSFIRPRGISYGYTF
TGTGCCAGCAGCTTTATACGACCCCGGGGGATTTCCTATGGCTACACCTTC
>TRBJ1-5|.|18|.|TRBV6-1
CASSEGRRGRGSNQPQHF
TGTGCCAGCAGTGAAGGTCGAAGGGGCAGGGGAAGCAATCAGCCCCAGCATTTT
>TRBJ2-2|.|14|TRBD2|TRBV7-2
CASSSLSGGGELFF
TGTGCCAGCAGCTCCCTTAGCGGGGGCGGGGAGCTGTTTTTT
>TRBJ1-1|.|13|.|TRBV27
CASSLGQLTEAFF
TGTGCCAGCAGTTTGGGACAACTCACTGAAGCTTTCTTT
>TRBJ2-6|.|15|.|TRBV6-6
CASRLQGSGANVLTF
TGTGCCAGCAGGCTACAGGGCTCTGGGGCCAACGTCCTGACTTTC
>TRBJ2-2|.|18|TRBD1|TRBV7-9
CASSSRTGALMRTGELFF
TGTGCCAGCAGCTCCCGGACAGGGGCCCTCATGCGGACCGGGGAGCTGTTTTTT
>TRBJ2-2|.|15|.|TRBV7-2
CASSPKGLVAGELFF
TGTGCCAGCAGCCCCAAGGGGCTAGTGGCCGGGGAGCTGTTTTTT
>TRBJ1-3|once|16|.|TRBV2
CASRQATGASGNTIYF
TGTGCCAGCAGGCAGGCGACAGGAGCCTCTGGAAACACCATATATTTT
>TRBJ1-5|.|14|.|TRBV5-1
CASSSGGANQPQHF
TGCGCCAGCAGCTCGGGGGGCGCAAATCAGCCCCAGCATTTT
>TRBJ1-1|few|14|.|TRBV5-8
CASSLRRASSEAFF
TGTGCCAGCAGCTTACGGAGGGCCAGTTCTGAAGCTTTCTTT
>TRBJ1-5|few|13|TRBD1|TRBV30
CAWRQGANQPQHF
TGTGCCTGGAGACAGGGGGCGAATCAGCCCCAGCATTTT
>TRBJ2-3|.|15|TRBD2|TRBV9
CASSAGTSGTDTQYF
TGTGCCAGCAGCGCCGGGACTAGCGGCACAGATACGCAGTATTTT
>TRBJ2-1|.|15|TRBD1|TRBV18
CASSPDRGGYNEQFF
TGTGCCAGCTCACCGGACAGGGGAGGCTACAATGAGCAGTTCTTC
>TRBJ2-1|.|15|TRBD2|TRBV3-1/TRBV3-2
CASSRASGVGNEQFF
TGTGCCAGCAGCCGGGCTAGCGGGGTTGGGAATGAGCAGTTCTTC
>TRBJ1-5|.|15|TRBD1|TRBV2
CASSSGQGGTQPQHF
TGTGCCAGCAGTTCCGGACAGGGGGGAACCCAGCCCCAGCATTTT
>TRBJ1-1|.|13|.|TRBV27
CASSLGQNTEAFF
TGTGCCAGCAGTTTAGGACAGAACACTGAAGCTTTCTTT
>TRBJ2-1|once|16|.|TRBV7-5
CVRSFSAGGPIDEQFF
TGTGTCAGAAGCTTCTCGGCGGGGGGGCCGATTGATGAGCAGTTCTTC
>TRBJ1-4|.|19|.|TRBV11-3
CASSYNTIAGRLGTEKLFF
TGTGCCAGCAGCTACAACACCATCGCGGGACGCCTGGGTACTGAAAAACTGTTTTTT
>TRBJ2-1|.|16|TRBD2|TRBV5-4
CASTMAGGTNYNEQFF
TGTGCCAGCACTATGGCGGGCGGGACTAACTACAATGAGCAGTTCTTC
>TRBJ1-2|.|14|.|TRBV3-1/TRBV3-2
CASSQRDSDYGYTF
TGTGCCAGCAGCCAGAGAGACAGCGACTATGGCTACACCTTC
>TRBJ2-1|.|16|TRBD1|TRBV27
CASSPYWDRGYNEQFF
TGTGCCAGCAGTCCCTATTGGGACAGGGGCTACAATGAGCAGTTCTTC
>TRBJ2-7|few|17|.|TRBV6-2/TRBV6-3
CASSKRQILWDSYEQYF
TGTGCCAGCAGTAAAAGACAGATTCTATGGGACTCCTACGAGCAGTACTTC
>TRBJ2-5|.|15|TRBD2|TRBV5-8
CASTLGGRVQETQYF
TGTGCCAGCACCCTTGGGGGGAGGGTGCAAGAGACCCAGTACTTC
>TRBJ2-2|.|14|.|TRBV28
CASSFSANTGELFF
TGTGCCAGCAGTTTTTCCGCGAACACCGGGGAGCTGTTTTTT